These 14 T cell receptor beta chains were sequenced from one sample in a study of T cell responses to AZD1222 COVID-19 vaccine. Some clones are missing from TCRdb's copy, which holds only in-frame ones; the method was immunoSEQ multiplex PCR. Of approximately 170,000 clones listed, roughly 90% are singletons. Sequenced material: peripheral blood, taken on day 0 of AZD1222 vaccination. All receptors derive from an adult in good health.

The V call is TRBV2, the J call TRBJ1-5; D is unclear. This CDR3 contains 14 residues. Germline-derived CDR1 and CDR2 are SNHLY and FYNNEI. Trimming removed 5 bases from V and 4 bases from J, with 12 bases in between. DNA for the CDR3: TGTGCCAGCAGTCGTGGGGTCGGAAATCAGCCCCAGCATTTT. Protein sequence: CASSRGVGNQPQHF.

V gene TRBV5-1 combines with J gene TRBJ1-1; TRBD1 matches at 7 bases. This CDR3 comprises 15 residues. Germline loops: CDR1 SGHRS, CDR2 YFSETQ. V lost 4 bases and J lost 7; bases outside the gene matches: 13. CDR3 bases: TGCGCCAGCAGCCTCACAGGACAGGTTGCCAGTGAAGCTTTCTTT. This codes for CASSLTGQVASEAFF.

V gene TRBV5-1 combines with J gene TRBJ2-5; D is possibly TRBD2 (6 bases). Germline V gene data show CDR1 as SGHRS and CDR2 as YFSETQ. V lost 0 bases and J 5 bases, leaving 14 bases between the germline ends. CDR3 length equals 15 residues. The CDR3 spells CASSLVGAAGETQYF. The CDR3 bases are TGCGCCAGCAGCTTGGTTGGGGCGGCGGGGGAGACCCAGTACTTC.

V gene TRBV29-1 combines with J gene TRBJ1-2; tentative D call: TRBD1 (6 bases). Germline V gene sequence: CDR1 SQVTM, CDR2 ANQGSEA. Trimming pared 4 bases from V and 4 bases from J, leaving 16 bases between. The CDR3 totals 14 residues. The DNA of the CDR3 is TGCAGCGTTGCCGGGGGGCAGGCGGGCTATGGCTACACCTTC. It codes for CSVAGGQAGYGYTF.

The gene calls are TRBV4-1 and TRBJ2-1; D could derive from TRBD1 or TRBD2 (5 bases each). V was trimmed by 1 base and J by 0 bases, leaving 19 bases between them. CDR1 and CDR2 (germline): MGHRA, YSYEKL. This CDR3 has 19 amino acids. CDR3 sequence: CASSQAPGTPKSSYNEQFF. Here the CDR3 DNA reads TGCGCCAGCAGCCAAGCGCCCGGGACCCCCAAGAGCTCCTACAATGAGCAGTTCTTC.

The V call is TRBV6-5, the J call TRBJ1-2, with D tentatively TRBD1 (6 bases). Trimming took 2 bases from V and 4 from J, leaving 14 bases between them. Germline CDR1 MNHEY, CDR2 SVGAGI. CDR3 length equals 15 residues. The CDR3 loop reads CASSYRQGTSYGYTF. The CDR3 bases are TGTGCCAGCAGTTACCGGCAGGGGACGAGCTATGGCTACACCTTC.

The J gene is TRBJ2-2, the V gene TRBV6-5; 7 positions agree with TRBD1. In germline, CDR1 is MNHEY, CDR2 SVGAGI. The V gene end was trimmed by 6 bases and the J gene end by 6 bases; junction bases not matched to a gene: 10. The CDR3 has 15 residues. CDR3 DNA sequence: TGTGCCAGCAGCTCGACAGGGTTCTTTTCCGGGGAGCTGTTTTTT. This translates into CASSSTGFFSGELFF.

The J gene is TRBJ2-7, the V gene TRBV5-6; 7 bases agree with TRBD1. The V and J ends lost 0 bases and 0 bases, in that order; junction bases with no gene match: 3. Germline V gives CDR1 SGHDT, CDR2 YYEEEE. This CDR3 region has 15 residues. The CDR3: CASSLVDRVSYEQYF. The CDR3 DNA is TGTGCCAGCAGCTTGGTAGACAGGGTCTCCTACGAGCAGTACTTC. Together with reference TRBV5-6 and TRBJ2-7, the CDR3 gives the full variable domain: DAGVTQSPTHLIKTRGQQVTLRCSPKSGHDTVSWYQQALGQGPQFIFQYYEEEERQRGNFPDRFSGHQFPNYSSELNVNALLLGDSALYLCASSLVDRVSYEQYFGPGTRLTVT.

This chain joins TRBV5-1 and TRBJ1-1; 9 bases are a match to TRBD1. V was pared by 4 bases and J by 4 bases, with 8 bases of the junction left unmatched. This CDR3 is built from 15 residues. Germline loops: CDR1 SGHRS, CDR2 YFSETQ. CDR3 sequence reads: CASSRGTGTGTEAFF. CDR3 sequence (DNA): TGCGCCAGCAGCCGGGGGACAGGGACGGGCACTGAAGCTTTCTTT.

This chain connects TRBV6-2 or TRBV6-3 to TRBJ2-1; the D gene is possibly TRBD1 (5 bases). CDR3 length equals 16 residues. V was pared by 2 bases and J by 0 bases, with 11 bases between. The V gene's germline CDR1 is MNHEY and CDR2 SVGEGT. The CDR3 nucleotides read TGTGCCAGCAGTTACAGGGGTTTGAGCTCCTACAATGAGCAGTTCTTC. Translated: CASSYRGLSSYNEQFF.

V gene TRBV5-1 combines with J gene TRBJ1-1; D is unclear. Germline CDR1 is SGHRS and CDR2 is YFSETQ. This CDR3 is built from 13 residues. V was clipped by 4 bases and J by 1 base, with 8 bases between them. The CDR3 region has the DNA TGCGCCAGCAGCAGTGTACCGAACACTGAAGCTTTCTTT. Protein: CASSSVPNTEAFF.

This clone is a singleton in its sample. The chain is built from TRBV30 and TRBJ1-5; 7 bases map to TRBD1. Germline V gene sequence: CDR1 GTSNPN, CDR2 SVGIG (reference sequence). The CDR3 runs to 14 residues. J gave up 6 bases and V 2 bases, and 7 bases lay outside the gene matches. This chain's CDR3 is CAWSKGGGGQPQHF. The CDR3 DNA reads as TGTGCCTGGAGTAAGGGAGGGGGCGGTCAGCCCCAGCATTTT. Full variable domain (remainder filled in from reference TRBV30 and TRBJ1-5): SQTIHQWPATLVQPVGSPLSLECTVEGTSNPNLYWYRQAAGRGLQLLFYSVGIGQISSEVPQNLSASRPQDRQFILSSKKLLLSDSGFYLCAWSKGGGGQPQHFGDGTRLSIL.

The chain couples TRBV19 to TRBJ1-5; a weak D match, TRBD1 (5 bases). V shed 3 bases and J shed 6 bases, with 15 bases lying between them. Germline V CDR1 and CDR2: LNHDA, SQIVND (reference sequence). The CDR3 is 15 amino acids. In DNA, the CDR3 is TGTGCCAGTAGTATGTTAAGGGGTAGGGGTCAGCCCCAGCATTTT. This translates into CASSMLRGRGQPQHF.

This clone came up once. V is TRBV25-1 and J is TRBJ1-1; no firm D call. Trimming stripped 6 bases from V and 1 base from J, with 6 bases between. CDR3 length equals 12 residues. CDR1 is MGHDK, CDR2 SYGVNS, per germline. The CDR3 DNA reads TGTGCCAGCAGGATAGGGAACACTGAAGCTTTCTTT. It translates to CASRIGNTEAFF.